These 9 T cell receptor beta chains share one sample of origin, sequenced in a study of PD-L1 blockade in urothelial cancer. Produced via immunoSEQ multiplex PCR; TCRdb's table is partial and in-frame only. The data show more than 45,000 clones, approximately 80% seen once. This specimen consisted of PBMCs, obtained around atezolizumab (anti-PD-L1) treatment. These receptors were obtained from a man in his 70s with urothelial cancer.

The chain employs TRBV11-3 and TRBJ1-1, with D maybe TRBD1 (5 bases). The V gene's germline CDR1 is SGHNT and CDR2 YENEEA. There are 19 residues in the CDR3. With 0 bases removed from V and 5 bases from J, the gap between germline ends came to 25 bases. The CDR3 nucleotides read TGTGCCAGCAGCTTAGACCGCGTCGGGAGGAGGGGCTATCGGACTGAAGCTTTCTTT. Its protein is CASSLDRVGRRGYRTEAFF. The full variable domain, rest sourced from reference TRBV11-3 and TRBJ1-1, is EAGVVQSPRYKIIEKKQPVAFWCNPISGHNTLYWYLQNLGQGPELLIRYENEEAVDDSQLPKDRFSAERLKGVDSTLKIQPAELGDSAVYLCASSLDRVGRRGYRTEAFFGQGTRLTVV.

The V call is TRBV7-2, the J call TRBJ2-5, with TRBD2 matching 9 bases. Germline V gives CDR1 SGHTA, CDR2 FQGNSA. The V segment lost 2 bases and the J segment 1 base; nucleotides outside the gene matches: 5. The CDR3 runs 16 residues. The CDR3 nucleotides are TGTGCCAGCAGCTTATTCCGCGGGGGGGCCCAAGAGACCCAGTACTTC. Protein sequence: CASSLFRGGAQETQYF.

This rearrangement joins TRBV5-1 to TRBJ2-2; D may be TRBD1 (5 bases). V dropped 0 bases and J dropped 7 bases, with 10 bases sitting between them. Germline V gene sequence: CDR1 SGHRS, CDR2 YFSETQ. The CDR3 extends over 14 amino acids. CDR3 loop: CASSLGQGGGELFF. The CDR3 DNA is TGCGCCAGCAGCTTGGGGCAGGGCGGCGGGGAGCTGTTTTTT.

This CDR3 is CASTHSGSPVHTDTQYF. The CDR3 coding sequence is TGCGCCAGCACCCATAGCGGGAGCCCCGTACACACAGATACGCAGTATTTT. The rearrangement links TRBV10-1 to TRBJ2-3, with TRBD2 matching 9 bases. Looked up from germline, CDR1 is WNHNN and CDR2 is SYGVQD (reference sequence). This CDR3 is built from 17 residues. J was trimmed by 2 bases and V by 7 bases; bases with no gene match: 13.

The chain recombines TRBV7-9 with TRBJ2-7, with 8 bases aligning to TRBD1. This CDR3 spans 15 amino acids. Trimming at V came to 4 bases and at J to 0 bases, leaving 5 bases not matched to a gene. CDR1 and CDR2 (germline): SEHNR, FQNEAQ (reference sequence). CDR3 region: CASSSSGTGSYEQYF. The CDR3 coding sequence is TGTGCCAGCAGCTCTTCCGGGACAGGCTCCTACGAGCAGTACTTC.

The chain carries TRBV19 and TRBJ2-7, with unresolved D. V was trimmed by 5 bases and J by 2 bases, leaving 10 bases between them. The CDR3 has 13 amino acids. CDR1 is LNHDA, CDR2 SQIVND, per germline (reference sequence). The DNA for the CDR3 is TGTGCCAGTAGTCCGGTCTCTGCCTACGAGCAGTACTTC. Its translation is CASSPVSAYEQYF.

The CDR3 sequence is CASSLAGGPVEQYF. DNA of the CDR3: TGTGCCAGCAGTTTAGCGGGGGGCCCGGTCGAGCAGTACTTC. The chain is built from TRBV27 and TRBJ2-7; TRBD2 matches 8 bases. The V segment lost 2 bases and the J segment 6 bases; nucleotides outside the gene matches: 6. The CDR3 is 14 residues long. Germline loops: CDR1 MNHEY, CDR2 SMNVEV (reference sequence).

The chain links TRBV5-5 to TRBJ2-5; tentative D call: TRBD2 (7 bases). V gave up 4 bases and J gave up 2 bases, with 18 bases separating them. CDR3 length: 16 amino acids. CDR1 and CDR2 from the germline V gene are SGHKS and YYEKEE (reference sequence). The CDR3 loop is CASSQRGAGAQETQYF. The DNA of the CDR3 is TGTGCCAGCAGCCAGAGGGGGGCGGGGGCACAAGAGACCCAGTACTTC.

This clone was counted only a few times. The chain joins TRBV4-3 to TRBJ1-2; unclear D gene. The V end was cut by 1 base, the J end by 2 bases, with 8 bases between. The CDR3 totals 14 residues. Germline assignment: CDR1 LGHNA and CDR2 YSLEER. The CDR3 spells CASSQGRENYGYTF. CDR3 in DNA: TGCGCCAGCAGCCAAGGACGGGAGAACTATGGCTACACCTTC.